This T cell receptor (beta chain) was recovered during a study of T-cell memory formation after mild COVID-19. For the study at large: Clusters of TCRs were largely donor specific. Notes on the study in general: Some SARS-CoV-2-responding clones were already detected in memory before infection. Among CD4+ contracting clones, most were CM and EM, and CD8+ ones EMRA.

The germline gives CDR1 SGHRS, CDR2 YFSETQ. Trimming removed 0 bases at V and 0 bases at J, with 9 bases between. This CDR3 contains 15 residues. Constant-segment primers served in 5'RACE that generated TCR alpha and TCR beta cDNA libraries bearing sample barcodes and UMIs. MiXCR was run by TCRdb on the 5' RACE reads, yielding one entry per CDR3 protein. The sample contains about 180,000 distinct CDR3 sequences, roughly 18% of which appear only once. This clonotype occurred many times. Antigen unknown. V is TRBV5-1 and J is TRBJ1-1, with a tentative D call TRBD1 (6 bases). The source of this sequence is a man between 18 and 29 years old who had mild COVID-19 (a few samples of this study predate the infection). Cell type and time point are not known. The sample taken for sequencing was PBMCs or a T cell subset sorted from them (not recorded which). The CDR3 is CASSLAQGLNTEAFF. CDR3 nucleotide sequence: TGCGCCAGCAGCTTGGCACAGGGCCTGAACACTGAAGCTTTCTTT.